This T cell receptor (beta chain) appears in the sequencing data of a study of CD8+CD57+ T cells in acquired aplastic anemia. Study in general: Quantities of DNA derived from sorted CD4+ and CD8+ cells averaged approximately 3.3 ug.

The sequenced patients had an expansion of CD8+CD57+ cells seen by flow cytometry. Details on this clonotype: No DNA is shown, since the ends of the CDR3 on it are uncertain; the CDR3 is the one TCRdb lists.

Genomic DNA provided the template from which TCR beta VDJ and CDR3 profiles were obtained. TCRdb re-called the reads with MiXCR, one entry per CDR3 protein. The table shows 260,000 or so distinct CDR3 sequences, with 65% to 90% occurring only once. The sample comprised sorted CD4+, CD8+, or CD8+CD57+ T cells (not recorded which) from PBMCs. This clonotype was sampled from a human donor with aplastic anemia.

The CDR3 here is CASGSAGEKLFFDF. This sequence joins TRBV9 and TRBJ2-3; the table's D call, TRBD2, has no DNA check behind it. Ends included, the CDR3 has 14 residues. The germline CDR1 and CDR2 sequences are SGDLS and YYNGEE.